One T cell receptor (beta chain) is described in this entry. Sequencing used immunoSEQ multiplex PCR; TCRdb keeps in-frame clones, though not all of them. The table includes around 33,000 clones, 82% detected once. The length of the CDR3 is 12 residues. Trimming took off 2 bases at V and 6 bases at J, with 11 bases between the two ends. Germline values: CDR1 GTSNPN, CDR2 SVGIG (reference sequence). The data stem from a study of OX40 agonist ivuxolimab in advanced cancers. Across the study: Every 2 weeks, ivuxolimab was infused into the patients intravenously at between 0.01 and 10 mg/kg.

The genes are TRBV30 and TRBJ2-7, with D possibly matching TRBD1 (5 bases). Material: CD4+ or CD8+ T cells sorted from blood, obtained in a trial of the OX40 agonist ivuxolimab. This receptor was taken from an adult with an advanced solid tumor such as melanoma, head and neck, liver or kidney cancer. The CDR3 here is CAWSRSQGEQYF. CDR3 sequence (DNA): TGTGCCTGGAGTCGGTCCCAGGGCGAGCAGTACTTC. The full variable domain, rest sourced from reference TRBV30 and TRBJ2-7, is SQTIHQWPATLVQPVGSPLSLECTVEGTSNPNLYWYRQAAGRGLQLLFYSVGIGQISSEVPQNLSASRPQDRQFILSSKKLLLSDSGFYLCAWSRSQGEQYFGPGTRLTVT.